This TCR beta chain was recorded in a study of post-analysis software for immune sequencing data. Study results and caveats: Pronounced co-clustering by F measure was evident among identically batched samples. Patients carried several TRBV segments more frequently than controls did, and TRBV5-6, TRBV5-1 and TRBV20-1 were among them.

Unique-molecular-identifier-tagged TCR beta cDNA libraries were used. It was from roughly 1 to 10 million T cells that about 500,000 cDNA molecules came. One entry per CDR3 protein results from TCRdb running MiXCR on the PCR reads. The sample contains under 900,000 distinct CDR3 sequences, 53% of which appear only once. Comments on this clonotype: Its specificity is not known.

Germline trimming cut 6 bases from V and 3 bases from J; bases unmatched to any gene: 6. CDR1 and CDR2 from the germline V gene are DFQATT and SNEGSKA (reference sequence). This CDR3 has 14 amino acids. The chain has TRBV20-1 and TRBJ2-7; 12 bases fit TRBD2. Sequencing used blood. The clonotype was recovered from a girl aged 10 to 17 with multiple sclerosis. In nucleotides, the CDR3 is TGCAGTGCAACTAGACTAGCGGGAGACTACGAGCAGTACTTC. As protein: CSATRLAGDYEQYF.